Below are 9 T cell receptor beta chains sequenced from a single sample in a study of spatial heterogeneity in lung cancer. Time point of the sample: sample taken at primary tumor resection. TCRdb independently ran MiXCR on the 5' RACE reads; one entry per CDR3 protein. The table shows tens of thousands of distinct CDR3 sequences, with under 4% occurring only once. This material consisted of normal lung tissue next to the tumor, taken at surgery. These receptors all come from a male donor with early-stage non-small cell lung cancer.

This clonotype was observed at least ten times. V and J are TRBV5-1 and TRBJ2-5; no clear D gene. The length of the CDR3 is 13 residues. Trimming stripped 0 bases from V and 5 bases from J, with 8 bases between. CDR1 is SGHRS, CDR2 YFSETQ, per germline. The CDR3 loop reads CASSLELVETQYF. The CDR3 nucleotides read TGCGCCAGCAGCTTGGAGCTTGTCGAGACCCAGTACTTC.

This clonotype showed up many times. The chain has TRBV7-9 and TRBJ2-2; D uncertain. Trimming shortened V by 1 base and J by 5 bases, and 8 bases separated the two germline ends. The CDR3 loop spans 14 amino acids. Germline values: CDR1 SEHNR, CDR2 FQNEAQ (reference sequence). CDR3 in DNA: TGTGCCAGCAGCTTAGACGGTCTTACCGGGGAGCTGTTTTTT. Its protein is CASSLDGLTGELFF.

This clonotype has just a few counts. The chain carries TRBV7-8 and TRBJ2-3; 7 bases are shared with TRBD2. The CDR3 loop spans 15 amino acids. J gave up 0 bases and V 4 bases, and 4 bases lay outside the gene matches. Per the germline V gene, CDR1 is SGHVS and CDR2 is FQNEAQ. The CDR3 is CASSSGTMSTDTQYF. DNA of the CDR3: TGTGCCAGCAGCTCGGGGACTATGAGCACAGATACGCAGTATTTT.

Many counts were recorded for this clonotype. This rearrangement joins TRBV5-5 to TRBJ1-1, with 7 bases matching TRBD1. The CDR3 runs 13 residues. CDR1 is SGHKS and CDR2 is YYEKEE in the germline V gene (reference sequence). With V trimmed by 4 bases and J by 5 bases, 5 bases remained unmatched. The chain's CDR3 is CASSPGQMTEAFF. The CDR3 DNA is TGTGCCAGCAGCCCGGGACAGATGACTGAAGCTTTCTTT. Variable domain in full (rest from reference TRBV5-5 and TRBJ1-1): DAGVTQSPTHLIKTRGQQVTLRCSPISGHKSVSWYQQVLGQGPQFIFQYYEKEERGRGNFPDRFSARQFPNYSSELNVNALLLGDSALYLCASSPGQMTEAFFGQGTRLTVV.

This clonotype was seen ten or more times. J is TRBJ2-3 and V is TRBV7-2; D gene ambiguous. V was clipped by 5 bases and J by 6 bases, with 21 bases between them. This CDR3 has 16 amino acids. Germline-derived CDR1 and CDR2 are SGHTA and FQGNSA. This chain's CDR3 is CASSPDLGPGGDTQYF. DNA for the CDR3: TGTGCCAGCAGCCCTGACCTGGGCCCCGGCGGTGATACGCAGTATTTT. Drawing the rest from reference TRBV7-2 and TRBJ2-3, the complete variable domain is GAGVSQSPSNKVTEKGKDVELRCDPISGHTALYWYRQSLGQGLEFLIYFQGNSAPDKSGLPSDRFSAERTGGSVSTLTIQRTQQEDSAVYLCASSPDLGPGGDTQYFGPGTRLTVL.

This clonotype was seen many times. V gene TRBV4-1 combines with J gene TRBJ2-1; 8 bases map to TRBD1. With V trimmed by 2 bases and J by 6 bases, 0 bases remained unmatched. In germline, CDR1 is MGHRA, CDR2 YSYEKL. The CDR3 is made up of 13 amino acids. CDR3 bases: TGCGCCAGCAGCCAAACAGGGGGCAATGAGCAGTTCTTC. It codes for CASSQTGGNEQFF.

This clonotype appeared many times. This CDR3 is CSANRDRDLYEQYF. In DNA, the CDR3 is TGCAGTGCAAACCGGGACAGGGACCTCTACGAGCAGTACTTC. The chain recombines TRBV20-1 with TRBJ2-7; TRBD1 matches at 9 bases. Trimming cost V 6 bases and J 3 bases; bases outside gene matches: 9. Germline V gives CDR1 DFQATT, CDR2 SNEGSKA (reference sequence). CDR3 length: 14 residues.

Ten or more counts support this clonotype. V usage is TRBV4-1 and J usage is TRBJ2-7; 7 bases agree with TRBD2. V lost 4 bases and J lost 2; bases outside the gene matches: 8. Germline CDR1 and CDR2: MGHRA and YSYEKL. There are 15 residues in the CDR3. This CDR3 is CASSPHGTNTYEQYF. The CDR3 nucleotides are TGCGCCAGCAGCCCCCACGGGACTAACACCTACGAGCAGTACTTC.

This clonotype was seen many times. The CDR3 reads CASSELKGAYSPLHF. The DNA for the CDR3 is TGTGCCAGCAGTGAATTAAAGGGGGCATATTCACCCCTCCACTTT. The chain has TRBV25-1 and TRBJ1-6; 7 positions match TRBD1. The germline V gene encodes CDR1 MGHDK and CDR2 SYGVNS. The CDR3 consists of 15 residues. Germline trimming cut 1 base from V and 8 bases from J; bases unmatched to any gene: 5.